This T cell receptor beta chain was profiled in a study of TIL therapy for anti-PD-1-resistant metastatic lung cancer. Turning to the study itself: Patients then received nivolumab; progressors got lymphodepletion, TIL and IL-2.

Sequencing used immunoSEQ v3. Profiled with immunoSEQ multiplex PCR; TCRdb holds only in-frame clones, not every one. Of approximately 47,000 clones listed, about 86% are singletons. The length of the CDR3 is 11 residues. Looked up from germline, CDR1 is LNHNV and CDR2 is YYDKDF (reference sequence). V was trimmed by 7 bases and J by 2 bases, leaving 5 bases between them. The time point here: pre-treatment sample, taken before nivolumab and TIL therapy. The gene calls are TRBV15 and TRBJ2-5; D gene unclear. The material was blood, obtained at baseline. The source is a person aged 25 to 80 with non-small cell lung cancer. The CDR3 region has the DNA TGTGCCACCAAACGGCAAGAGACCCAGTACTTC. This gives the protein CATKRQETQYF.